The entry that follows covers one T cell receptor beta chain sequence. Unmatched junction bases numbered 10, after V lost 6 bases and J lost 3 bases. The CDR3 runs to 17 residues. CDR1 and CDR2 from the germline V gene are SGHTA and FQGNSA. The data originate from a study of blood T cell repertoires in COVID-19. As processed by the authors: Counts of nucleated cells, estimated from reference gene primer amplification, were obtained. Profiling relied on immunoSEQ multiplex PCR, and the TCRdb table lists in-frame clones only, not all of them. V, J and clone size are taken as reported in that table, and D and trimming were inferred from the DNA itself. In the table there are about 210,000 clones, around nine tenths of which are singletons.

The sample comprised peripheral blood. The sequence came from a man in his 60s who had recovered from COVID-19. This chain uses TRBV7-2 with TRBJ2-3, with TRBD2 identical over 12 bases. CDR3 sequence: CASSPSKLAGGTDTQYF. In nucleotides, the CDR3 is TGTGCCAGCAGTCCATCAAAACTAGCGGGAGGAACAGATACGCAGTATTTT.